This TCR beta chain originates from a study of a mutant IDH1 vaccine in newly diagnosed glioma. Study background: Among treated patients, around 60% were male and approximately 40% female, and mean age was roughly 40 years. Most patients had received both radiotherapy and temozolomide, the prior options being radiotherapy, temozolomide, or both.

Stated time point: baseline, week 1 (first vaccination visit). The treatment: pre-vaccination baseline after standard-of-care therapy. In the case of this clone: The antigen is not known.

Germline assignment: CDR1 SGHRS and CDR2 YFSETQ. The V segment lost 4 bases and the J segment 4 bases; nucleotides outside the gene matches: 11. This CDR3 region has 16 residues. Points from the study as a whole: Among patients, roughly 93% showed immune responses induced by the vaccine.

Using immunoSEQ multiplex PCR, the repertoire was profiled, and TCRdb retains in-frame clones only, with some absent. The sample yields 98,000 or so clones, roughly 90% seen once. Here the sequenced sample was PBMCs, taken from a glioma patient treated with radiotherapy, temozolomide or both. The chain couples TRBV5-1 to TRBJ2-1, with 7 bases matching TRBD2. This receptor was taken from a woman aged 50 to 65 with glioma. CDR3 sequence (DNA): TGCGCCAGCAGCCGCCTAGCGGAGTCCGCATACAATGAGCAGTTCTTC. Protein: CASSRLAESAYNEQFF.